These 31 T cell receptor beta chains came from one sample sequenced in a study of vaccination and CD4 T cells after COVID-19. The Oncomine TCR Beta short-read assay sequenced DNA from cultured CD4+ T cells. TCRdb re-analysed the PCR reads in MiXCR, keeping a single row per CDR3 protein. The sample shows tens of thousands of distinct CDR3 sequences, 70% of them seen only once. The treatment denotes: roughly ten-day PBMC culture with coronavirus spike peptide pools or control peptides (ViraFEST assay). No antigen is known for these receptors. Material: CD4+ T cells from blood, cultured in vitro. The source is a human donor who had recovered from COVID-19.

This chain joins TRBV6-1 and TRBJ1-3; no definite D call. The CDR3 has 15 residues. V dropped 6 bases and J dropped 8 bases, with 20 bases sitting between them. The germline V gene encodes CDR1 MNHNS and CDR2 SASEGT. Here the CDR3 reads CASSGKAEGGDTIYF. The DNA for the CDR3 is TGTGCCAGCAGCGGTAAAGCGGAAGGTGGGGACACCATATATTTT.

This chain connects TRBV6-5 to TRBJ1-2; D remains ambiguous. The V end lost 1 base, the J end lost 2 bases, and 5 bases lay between the germline ends. Germline V gives CDR1 MNHEY, CDR2 SVGAGI. The CDR3 consists of 13 residues. Written as DNA, the CDR3 is TGTGCCAGCAGTTACTTACAGAACTATGGCTACACCTTC. This encodes CASSYLQNYGYTF.

V and J are TRBV24-1 and TRBJ1-2, with a tentative D call TRBD1 (6 bases). CDR3 length equals 15 residues. Germline V CDR1 and CDR2: KGHDR, SFDVKD. Trimming stripped 2 bases from V and 0 bases from J, with 9 bases between. The CDR3 DNA is TGTGCCACCAGTGATTCACGGACAGCTAACTATGGCTACACCTTC. Amino acids: CATSDSRTANYGYTF.

J is TRBJ2-1 and V is TRBV6-2 or TRBV6-3; TRBD1 is a possible D gene (6 bases). Germline V lookup: CDR1 MNHEY, CDR2 SVGEGT. This CDR3 is built from 14 residues. V lost 11 bases and J 2 bases, leaving 16 bases between the germline ends. CDR3 residues: CAVGDEGAYNEQFF. CDR3 bases: TGTGCCGTGGGAGATGAGGGGGCCTACAATGAGCAGTTCTTC.

This chain uses TRBV11-1 with TRBJ2-5; tentatively, D is TRBD1 (5 bases). Germline V gene data show CDR1 as SGHAT and CDR2 as FQDESV (reference sequence). The CDR3 totals 14 residues. Trimming pared 3 bases from V and 9 bases from J, leaving 17 bases between. In DNA form, the CDR3 reads TGTGCCAGCAGCTTGGTCGACAGTTCATGGGCCCAGTACTTC. Protein: CASSLVDSSWAQYF.

The chain employs TRBV28 and TRBJ2-7; unclear D gene. The CDR3 extends over 14 amino acids. Germline CDR1 MDHEN, CDR2 SYDVKM. V dropped 7 bases and J dropped 0 bases, with 13 bases sitting between them. This CDR3 reads CASKIVSSSYEQYF. The CDR3 DNA follows: TGTGCCAGCAAGATCGTCTCAAGCTCCTACGAGCAGTACTTC.

The genes are TRBV28 and TRBJ2-1, with 10 bases matching TRBD2. V lost 3 bases and J lost 9; bases outside the gene matches: 8. The length of the CDR3 is 15 residues. CDR1 and CDR2 (germline): MDHEN, SYDVKM. CDR3 in amino acids: CASSLASGRIGEQFF. The CDR3 nucleotides are TGTGCCAGCAGTTTGGCTAGCGGGAGAATCGGTGAGCAGTTCTTC.

This chain joins TRBV4-1 and TRBJ2-1; the match to TRBD1 covers 9 bases. The CDR3 runs to 15 residues. With 3 bases clipped from V and 3 bases from J, the junction kept 3 bases outside the gene matches. CDR1 MGHRA and CDR2 YSYEKL come from the germline V gene. The CDR3 DNA sequence: TGCGCCAGCAGCCACCGACAGGGGGGCTACAATGAGCAGTTCTTC. Its protein product is CASSHRQGGYNEQFF.

J is TRBJ2-7 and V is TRBV11-2; D is unresolved. Trimming left V 4 bases short and J 4 bases short, with 8 bases between. CDR3 length: 12 residues. Germline CDR1 SGHAT, CDR2 FQNNGV. The CDR3 sequence is CASSSPQYEQYF. In DNA, the CDR3 is TGTGCCAGCAGCTCTCCCCAGTACGAGCAGTACTTC.

The chain links TRBV20-1 to TRBJ1-1; D is unclear. The CDR3 length is 16 residues. The germline V gene encodes CDR1 DFQATT and CDR2 SNEGSKA (reference sequence). V was pared by 3 bases and J by 0 bases, with 17 bases between. The CDR3 DNA follows: TGCAGTGCTAGGACATTCATCAGCCTTATGAACACTGAAGCTTTCTTT. Protein: CSARTFISLMNTEAFF.

The chain employs TRBV7-9 and TRBJ1-1, with D hard to call. CDR3 length equals 15 residues. The germline V gene encodes CDR1 SEHNR and CDR2 FQNEAQ (reference sequence). Trimming cost V 3 bases and J 4 bases, with 15 bases left between them. The CDR3 region is CASSFSDGRFTEAFF. The CDR3 DNA reads as TGTGCCAGCAGCTTCTCGGACGGCCGCTTCACTGAAGCTTTCTTT. Full variable domain (remainder filled in from reference TRBV7-9 and TRBJ1-1): DTGVSQNPRHKITKRGQNVTFRCDPISEHNRLYWYRQTLGQGPEFLTYFQNEAQLEKSRLLSDRFSAERPKGSFSTLEIQRTEQGDSAMYLCASSFSDGRFTEAFFGQGTRLTVV.

CDR3 bases: TGTGCCAGCACGAAAGGGGAAAAAGCTTTCTTT. It yields the protein CASTKGEKAFF. This chain links TRBV6-1 with TRBJ1-1; TRBD1 is a possible D gene (5 bases). The germline V gene has CDR1 MNHNS and CDR2 SASEGT. The CDR3 consists of 11 residues. V lost 7 bases and J lost 9, with 12 bases in between.

This CDR3 is CASSLGTDYGYTF. CDR3 nucleotide sequence: TGTGCCAGCAGCTTAGGGACGGACTATGGCTACACCTTC. The rearrangement links TRBV7-3 to TRBJ1-2; D perhaps matches TRBD1 (5 bases). V was clipped by 2 bases and J by 3 bases, with 7 bases between them. CDR1 and CDR2 (germline): SGHTA, FQGTGA. The CDR3 totals 13 residues.

Written as DNA, the CDR3 is TGTGCCAGCAGTTTGTACCGGGACAGGGGCACAGATACGCAGTATTTT. Residues: CASSLYRDRGTDTQYF. J is TRBJ2-3 and V is TRBV27; 9 bases are shared with TRBD1. There are 16 residues in the CDR3. V was clipped by 3 bases and J by 1 base; unmatched bases: 5. CDR1 is MNHEY and CDR2 is SMNVEV in the germline V gene (reference sequence).

J is TRBJ1-2 and V is TRBV7-2; 8 nucleotides align to TRBD1. This CDR3 region has 16 residues. The V segment lost 0 bases and the J segment 8 bases; nucleotides outside the gene matches: 11. CDR1 and CDR2 (germline): SGHTA, FQGNSA. CDR3 DNA sequence: TGTGCCAGCAGCTTAGCGTATGGGGAACAGGGGGGCGGCTACACCTTC. This encodes CASSLAYGEQGGGYTF.

This clonotype was picked up a small number of times. The V gene is TRBV19, the J gene TRBJ2-5, with a possible D match to TRBD1 (6 bases). Germline lookup yields CDR1 LNHDA and CDR2 SQIVND (reference sequence). CDR3 length equals 13 residues. V lost 6 bases and J 7 bases, leaving 15 bases between the germline ends. The CDR3, as DNA: TGTGCCAGTAGGGATCCGGACAGCGGGACCCAGTACTTC. Translated: CASRDPDSGTQYF.

The V and J genes are TRBV5-1 and TRBJ1-1; the D is unclear. Deletions cut 0 bases from V and 5 bases from J, with 20 bases between. This CDR3 region has 17 residues. Germline-derived CDR1 and CDR2 are SGHRS and YFSETQ. This CDR3 reads CASSLGQNSLIRTEAFF. In nucleotides, the CDR3 is TGCGCCAGCAGCTTGGGGCAGAACAGCCTGATACGAACTGAAGCTTTCTTT.

The chain couples TRBV20-1 to TRBJ2-7; D possibly corresponds to TRBD2 (5 bases). CDR1 and CDR2 (germline): DFQATT, SNEGSKA (reference sequence). Trimming shortened V by 6 bases and J by 6 bases, and 12 bases separated the two germline ends. The CDR3 extends over 11 amino acids. The CDR3 protein is CSAGLVAEQYF. The DNA of the CDR3 is TGCAGTGCCGGACTGGTCGCCGAGCAGTACTTC.

The chain links TRBV5-1 to TRBJ1-2; D is uncertain. The V gene lost 2 bases and the J gene lost 8 bases, with 13 bases spanning the gap. This CDR3 is built from 13 residues. The germline V gene encodes CDR1 SGHRS and CDR2 YFSETQ. CDR3: CASSFGSSQGYTF. CDR3 sequence (DNA): TGCGCCAGCAGCTTTGGATCCTCTCAGGGCTACACCTTC.

CDR3 nucleotides: TGTGCCAGCACCTGGGGGTCGATCTCTGGAAACACCATATATTTT. Its protein is CASTWGSISGNTIYF. This chain links TRBV2 with TRBJ1-3, with D possibly TRBD1 on 5 matching bases. CDR3 length equals 15 residues. V was pared by 7 bases and J by 0 bases, with 13 bases between. Germline CDR1 and CDR2: SNHLY and FYNNEI.

V usage is TRBV15 and J usage is TRBJ2-7, with D unclear. Trimming took off 0 bases at V and 0 bases at J, with 6 bases between the two ends. There are 14 residues in the CDR3. Germline lookup yields CDR1 LNHNV and CDR2 YYDKDF (reference sequence). The CDR3 spells CATSRDPSSYEQYF. DNA of the CDR3: TGTGCCACCAGCAGAGATCCGAGCTCCTACGAGCAGTACTTC.

J is TRBJ1-2 and V is TRBV12-3 or TRBV12-4, with D uncertain. V was clipped by 6 bases and J by 7 bases, with 15 bases between them. CDR3 length: 13 residues. CDR3 in amino acids: CASRVMEDAGYTF. CDR3 in DNA: TGTGCCAGCAGGGTTATGGAGGACGCTGGCTACACCTTC.

In the case of this clonotype: At one end the junction does not follow the germline gene, possibly because of a read error. V and J are TRBV10-3 and TRBJ1-2, with 9 bases identical to TRBD1. Germline V gene data show CDR1 as ENHRY and CDR2 as SYGVKD. This CDR3 has 16 residues. The CDR3 region has the DNA TGTGCCAGCAGTTACCCGTACAGGGGGCCTGACTATGGCTACACCTTC. It translates to CASSYPYRGPDYGYTF.

This clonotype showed up just once. The V and J genes are TRBV20-1 and TRBJ2-2, with 14 bases identical to TRBD2. The CDR3 has 18 residues. V lost 2 bases to trimming and J lost 0 bases; unmatched junction nucleotides: 5. Germline V gives CDR1 DFQATT, CDR2 SNEGSKA (reference sequence). For the CDR3, the DNA is TGCAGTGCTAGAACACCGGGACTAGCGGGGGCGAACACCGGGGAGCTGTTTTTT. Its protein product is CSARTPGLAGANTGELFF.

The chain is built from TRBV20-1 and TRBJ1-3; D might be TRBD1 (5 bases). The CDR3 sequence is 14 residues long. From germline, CDR1 is DFQATT and CDR2 SNEGSKA (reference sequence). V was shortened by 3 bases and J by 4 bases, with 13 bases between the two germline ends. The CDR3 DNA follows: TGCAGTGCTAGTCGTACCGGGGGAGGAAACACCATATATTTT. Translating it yields CSASRTGGGNTIYF.

The V and J genes are TRBV20-1 and TRBJ1-4; no clear D. The CDR3 consists of 12 residues. Per the germline V gene, CDR1 is DFQATT and CDR2 is SNEGSKA (reference sequence). V was shortened by 6 bases and J by 6 bases, with 11 bases between the two germline ends. The CDR3 bases are TGCAGTGCGGCTGTTGTATATGAAAAACTGTTTTTT. Translating it yields CSAAVVYEKLFF.

V gene TRBV11-2 combines with J gene TRBJ1-1; D is uncertain. Germline CDR1 SGHAT, CDR2 FQNNGV. The CDR3 has 13 residues. CDR3 in DNA: TGTGCAGACAATCCGTTTGGTAACACTGAAGCTTTCTTT. Its protein product is CADNPFGNTEAFF.

The CDR3 coding sequence is TGTGCCAGCAGTGCCTCCGGGACCACCCCTATCTATGGCTACACCTTC. This encodes CASSASGTTPIYGYTF. The rearrangement uses TRBV7-2 and TRBJ1-2; D may be TRBD1 (5 bases). The CDR3 spans 16 residues. The germline CDR1 and CDR2 sequences are SGHTA and FQGNSA. Trimming shortened V by 6 bases and J by 4 bases, and 21 bases separated the two germline ends.

This clonotype was detected only once. The J gene is TRBJ2-1, the V gene TRBV5-1; TRBD2 matches at 11 bases. V lost 0 bases, J lost 6 bases, and 2 bases stayed unmatched. CDR3 size: 15 residues. The germline CDR1 and CDR2 sequences are SGHRS and YFSETQ. The CDR3 sequence is CASSLGSGRANEQFF. The CDR3 region has the DNA TGCGCCAGCAGCTTGGGTAGCGGGAGGGCCAATGAGCAGTTCTTC.

The genes are TRBV5-1 and TRBJ1-3, with D unresolved. The V end lost 4 bases, the J end lost 0 bases, and 11 bases lay between the germline ends. The CDR3 length is 15 residues. Germline V gene data show CDR1 as SGHRS and CDR2 as YFSETQ. DNA of the CDR3: TGCGCCAGCAGCCAAGACCCATACTCTGGAAACACCATATATTTT. Translation: CASSQDPYSGNTIYF.

The J gene is TRBJ1-2, the V gene TRBV11-2; 7 bases map to TRBD1. The CDR3 runs to 17 residues. The V and J ends lost 5 bases and 4 bases, in that order; junction bases with no gene match: 16. CDR1 is SGHAT and CDR2 is FQNNGV in the germline V gene. The CDR3 bases are TGTGCCAGCAGCACACCGCGCCTGAAGGACAGGAGCTATGGCTACACCTTC. Protein sequence: CASSTPRLKDRSYGYTF.